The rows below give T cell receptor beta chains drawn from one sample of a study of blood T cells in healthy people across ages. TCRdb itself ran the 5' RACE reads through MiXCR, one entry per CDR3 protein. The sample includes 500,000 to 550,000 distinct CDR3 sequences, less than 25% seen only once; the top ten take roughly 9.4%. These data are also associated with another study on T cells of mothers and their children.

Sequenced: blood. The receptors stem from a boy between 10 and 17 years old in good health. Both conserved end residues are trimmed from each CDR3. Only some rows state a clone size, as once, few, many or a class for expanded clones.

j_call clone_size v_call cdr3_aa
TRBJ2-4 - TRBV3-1 ASSLAHSRNIQY
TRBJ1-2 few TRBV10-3 AISESKRGADGYT
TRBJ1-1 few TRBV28 ASSFPRNTEAF
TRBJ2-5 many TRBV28 ASSLLGETQY
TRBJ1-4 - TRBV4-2 ASSQGYNERLL
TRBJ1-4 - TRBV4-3 ASSQDPRVKGDEKLF
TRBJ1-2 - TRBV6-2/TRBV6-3 ASSETGVKGYGYT
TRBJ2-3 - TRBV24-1 ATSDFSTDTQY
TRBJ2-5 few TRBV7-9 ASSLDPRQTQY
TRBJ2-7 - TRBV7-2 ASTQVARGYEQY
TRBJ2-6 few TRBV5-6 ASSPRGGANVLT
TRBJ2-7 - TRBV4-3 ASSQGWGRSYEQY
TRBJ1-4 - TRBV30 AQYGQNNEKLF
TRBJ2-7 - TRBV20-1 SARAPYEQY
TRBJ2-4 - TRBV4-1 ASSQVKNVPVDENIQY
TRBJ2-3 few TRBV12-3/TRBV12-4 ASSLRRTSDTQY
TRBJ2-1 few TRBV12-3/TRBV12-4 ASSFYYSGTSGHNEQF
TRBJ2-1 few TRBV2 ASNYQATGQYNEQF
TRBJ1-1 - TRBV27 ASSPGGAVGGAF
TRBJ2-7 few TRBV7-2 ASSLVGGHRIADEQY
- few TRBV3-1 ASSQGWASYEQY
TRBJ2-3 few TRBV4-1 ATRLGQGADTQY
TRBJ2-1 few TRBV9 ASSVSSVQQSRVRDEQF
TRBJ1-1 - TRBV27 ASSLSSGNTEAS
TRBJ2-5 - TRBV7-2 ASCLPSRETQY
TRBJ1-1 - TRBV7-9 ASSGTESVFNSEAF
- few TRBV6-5 ASSYSTVPSSYEQY
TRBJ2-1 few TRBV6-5 ASSYFGTLTGYNEQF
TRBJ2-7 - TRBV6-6 ASRSRLVEEQY
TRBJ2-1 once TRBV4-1 ASSQVGNYNEQF
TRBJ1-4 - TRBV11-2 ASSFIRDNEKLF
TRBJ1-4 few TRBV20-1 SASRQGNEKLF
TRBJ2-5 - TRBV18 ASSPLAVGKETQY
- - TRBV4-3 ASSQGRKEAQY
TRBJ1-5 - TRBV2 ASQGPGQDQPQH
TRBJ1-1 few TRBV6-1 ASSEIYRRKNTEAF
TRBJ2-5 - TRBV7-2 ASSFGSGGAGRKTQY
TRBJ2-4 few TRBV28 ASSLLSARGKNIQY
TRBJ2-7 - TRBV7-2 ASSLVHSEVYEQY
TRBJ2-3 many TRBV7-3 ASSPLGGGTDTQY
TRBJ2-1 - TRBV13 ASSLGRWQGAQNEQF